The 6 T cell receptor beta chains presented below share a single source sample, sequenced in a study of T cell changes during pregnancy in multiple sclerosis (dated by TCRdb to between 2019 and 2020). Library generation was performed with the immunoSEQ multiplex PCR assay. TCRdb limited this immuneACCESS table to in-frame rearrangements with V and J called. A share of clones is missing; checked studies link under half to unresolved V genes, and the rest is unexplained. The sample table shows fewer than 95,000 clones, and about 93% are seen once. Of the sample, 1.6% is held by the ten largest clones. The starting material was peripheral blood, obtained in the first trimester of pregnancy. The receptors shown here come from a female donor in good health, enrolled as a control in a pregnancy study.

The V and J genes are TRBV19 and TRBJ1-1; weak D call: TRBD1 (6 bases). This CDR3 is 16 amino acids long. Germline V CDR1 and CDR2: LNHDA, SQIVND (reference sequence). Deletions cut 5 bases from V and 1 base from J, with 17 bases between. Here the CDR3 DNA reads TGTGCCAGTAGTGCCCTAGGGGGAGGGTCGAACACTGAAGCTTTCTTT. Translation gives CASSALGGGSNTEAFF.

The chain carries TRBV5-1 and TRBJ2-1, with 10 positions matching TRBD2. The CDR3 is 15 amino acids. Germline V gene data show CDR1 as SGHRS and CDR2 as YFSETQ. The V gene end was trimmed by 2 bases and the J gene end by 6 bases; junction bases not matched to a gene: 5. The CDR3 region has the DNA TGCGCCAGCAGCTTTGGACTAGCGGCTCTCAATGAGCAGTTCTTC. Protein: CASSFGLAALNEQFF. The full variable domain, rest sourced from reference TRBV5-1 and TRBJ2-1, is KAGVTQTPRYLIKTRGQQVTLSCSPISGHRSVSWYQQTPGQGLQFLFEYFSETQRNKGNFPGRFSGRQFSNSRSEMNVSTLELGDSALYLCASSFGLAALNEQFFGPGTRLTVL.

This clone was detected once. The chain links TRBV5-5 to TRBJ2-7; maybe TRBD1 (5 bases). Trimming pared 2 bases from V and 0 bases from J, leaving 9 bases between. CDR3 length equals 14 residues. Germline V gene sequence: CDR1 SGHKS, CDR2 YYEKEE (reference sequence). CDR3 DNA sequence: TGTGCCAGCAGCTTTACAGGACGCTCCTACGAGCAGTACTTC. Protein: CASSFTGRSYEQYF.

This clone is medium-sized (0.01 to 0.1%) within its sample. The chain employs TRBV28 and TRBJ2-1, with TRBD1 as a possible D gene (6 bases). The germline V and J ends were trimmed by 3 bases and 3 bases, with 9 bases remaining between them. CDR3 length equals 14 residues. Germline CDR1 is MDHEN and CDR2 is SYDVKM. The CDR3 nucleotides read TGTGCCAGCAGTTTCACCAGGGGCTACAATGAGCAGTTCTTC. Its translation: CASSFTRGYNEQFF.

The J gene is TRBJ2-7, the V gene TRBV6-5; D might be TRBD1 (5 bases). CDR1 and CDR2 (germline): MNHEY, SVGAGI. The CDR3 consists of 12 residues. The V and J ends lost 7 bases and 6 bases respectively, with 13 bases between them. The CDR3 loop reads CASTQGYGEQYF. DNA for the CDR3: TGTGCCAGCACCCAGGGTTACGGCGAGCAGTACTTC.

The CDR3 nucleotides read TGTGCCAGCAGCTTGGAAGGACAGGGGGGCCCCACCACAGATACGCAGTATTTT. The encoded protein is CASSLEGQGGPTTDTQYF. The gene calls are TRBV5-6 and TRBJ2-3; TRBD1 agrees at 10 bases. CDR1 and CDR2 (germline): SGHDT, YYEEEE. V lost 0 bases, J lost 2 bases, and 9 bases stayed unmatched. This CDR3 has 18 amino acids.